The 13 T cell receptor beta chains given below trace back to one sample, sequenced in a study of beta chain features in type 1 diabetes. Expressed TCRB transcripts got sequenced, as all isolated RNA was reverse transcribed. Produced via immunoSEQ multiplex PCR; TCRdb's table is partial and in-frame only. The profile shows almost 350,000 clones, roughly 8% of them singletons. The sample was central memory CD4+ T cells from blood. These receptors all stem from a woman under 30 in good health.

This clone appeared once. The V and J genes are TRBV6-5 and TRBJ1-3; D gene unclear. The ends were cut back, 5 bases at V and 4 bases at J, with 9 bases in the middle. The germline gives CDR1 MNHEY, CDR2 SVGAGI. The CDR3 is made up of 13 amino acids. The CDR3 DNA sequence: TGTGCCAGCAGTCCAAATCGGGGAAACACCATATATTTT. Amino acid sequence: CASSPNRGNTIYF.

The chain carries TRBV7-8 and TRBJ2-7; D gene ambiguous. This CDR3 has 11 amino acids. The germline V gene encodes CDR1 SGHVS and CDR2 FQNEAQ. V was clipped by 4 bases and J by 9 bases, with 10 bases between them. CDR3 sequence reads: CASSSQSGQYF. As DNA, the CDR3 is TGTGCCAGCAGCTCCCAGTCAGGGCAGTACTTC. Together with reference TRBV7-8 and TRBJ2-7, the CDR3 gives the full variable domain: GAGVSQSPRYKVAKRGQDVALRCDPISGHVSLFWYQQALGQGPEFLTYFQNEAQLDKSGLPSDRFFAERPEGSVSTLKIQRTQQEDSAVYLCASSSQSGQYFGPGTRLTVT.

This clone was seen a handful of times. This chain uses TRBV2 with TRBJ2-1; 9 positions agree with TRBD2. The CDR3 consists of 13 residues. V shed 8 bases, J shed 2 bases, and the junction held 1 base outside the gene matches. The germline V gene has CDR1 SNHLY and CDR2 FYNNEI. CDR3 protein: CASQREAYNEQFF. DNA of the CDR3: TGTGCCAGCCAGCGGGAGGCCTACAATGAGCAGTTCTTC. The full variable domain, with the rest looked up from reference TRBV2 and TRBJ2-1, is EPEVTQTPSHQVTQMGQEVILRCVPISNHLYFYWYRQILGQKVEFLVSFYNNEISEKSEIFDDQFSVERPDGSNFTLKIRSTKLEDSAMYFCASQREAYNEQFFGPGTRLTVL.

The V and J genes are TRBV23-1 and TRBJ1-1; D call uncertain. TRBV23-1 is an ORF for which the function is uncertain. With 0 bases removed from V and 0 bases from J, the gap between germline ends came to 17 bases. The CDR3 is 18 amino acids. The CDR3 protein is CASSQSWWAGTVNTEAFF. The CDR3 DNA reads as TGCGCCAGCAGTCAATCTTGGTGGGCAGGAACGGTGAACACTGAAGCTTTCTTT.

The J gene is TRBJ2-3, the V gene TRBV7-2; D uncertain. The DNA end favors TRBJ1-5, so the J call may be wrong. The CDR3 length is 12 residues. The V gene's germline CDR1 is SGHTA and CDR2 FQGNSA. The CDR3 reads CASSFYTDTQHF. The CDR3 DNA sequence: TGTGCCAGCAGCTTTTATACAGATACGCAGCATTTT.

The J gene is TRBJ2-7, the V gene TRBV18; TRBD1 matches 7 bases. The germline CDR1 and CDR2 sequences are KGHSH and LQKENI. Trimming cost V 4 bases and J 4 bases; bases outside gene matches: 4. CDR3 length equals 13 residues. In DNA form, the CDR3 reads TGTGCCAGCTCACAGGGGGCCATGTACGAGCAGTACTTC. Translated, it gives CASSQGAMYEQYF.

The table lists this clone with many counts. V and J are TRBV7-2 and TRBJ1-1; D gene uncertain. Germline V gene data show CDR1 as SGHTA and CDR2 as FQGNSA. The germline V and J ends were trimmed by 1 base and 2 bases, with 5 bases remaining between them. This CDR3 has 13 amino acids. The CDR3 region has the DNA TGTGCCAGCAGCTTAGATTTTAACACTGAAGCTTTCTTT. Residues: CASSLDFNTEAFF.

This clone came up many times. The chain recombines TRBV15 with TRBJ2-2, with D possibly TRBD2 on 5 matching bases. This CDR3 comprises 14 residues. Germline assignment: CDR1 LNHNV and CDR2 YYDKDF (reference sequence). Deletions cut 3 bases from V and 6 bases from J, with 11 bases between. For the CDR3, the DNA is TGTGCCACCAGCAGGTGGGCGGGTGCCGGGGAGCTGTTTTTT. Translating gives CATSRWAGAGELFF.

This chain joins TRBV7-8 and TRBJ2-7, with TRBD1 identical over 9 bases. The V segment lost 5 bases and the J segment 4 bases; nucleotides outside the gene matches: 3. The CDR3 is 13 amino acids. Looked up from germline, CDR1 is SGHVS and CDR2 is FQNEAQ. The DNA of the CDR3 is TGTGCCAGCAGCGTAGACAGGGGGTACGAGCAGTACTTC. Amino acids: CASSVDRGYEQYF.

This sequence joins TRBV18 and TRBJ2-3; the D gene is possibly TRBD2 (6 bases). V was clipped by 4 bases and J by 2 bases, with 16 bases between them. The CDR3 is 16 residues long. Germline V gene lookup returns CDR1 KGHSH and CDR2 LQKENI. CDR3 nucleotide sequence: TGTGCCAGCTCACTTGCGGGGTGGCAGAACACAGATACGCAGTATTTT. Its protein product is CASSLAGWQNTDTQYF.

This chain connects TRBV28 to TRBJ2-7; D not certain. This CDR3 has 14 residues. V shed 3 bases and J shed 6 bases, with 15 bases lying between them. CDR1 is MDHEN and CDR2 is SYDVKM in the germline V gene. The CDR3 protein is CASSLIAGRVEQYF. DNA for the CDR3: TGTGCCAGCAGTTTGATTGCAGGAAGGGTCGAGCAGTACTTC.

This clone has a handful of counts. The CDR3 DNA is TGTGCCAGCAGAAAGGGACCGACTGCCTATGGCTACACCTTC. Protein sequence: CASRKGPTAYGYTF. V is TRBV2 and J is TRBJ1-2, with TRBD1 as a possible D gene (5 bases). Germline CDR1 is SNHLY and CDR2 is FYNNEI. Trimming removed 6 bases at V and 4 bases at J, with 15 bases between. The CDR3 length is 14 residues.

The CDR3 coding sequence is TGTGCCATCGCAGGGGGCTCCACGGGGCACGAGCAGTACTTC. It is translated as CAIAGGSTGHEQYF. The chain combines TRBV6-5 with TRBJ2-7, with 8 bases that match TRBD1. J was trimmed by 5 bases and V by 10 bases; bases with no gene match: 13. Germline assignment: CDR1 MNHEY and CDR2 SVGAGI. The CDR3 spans 14 residues.